The 14 T cell receptor beta chains below were found in one sample sequenced in a study of T cell responses to AZD1222 COVID-19 vaccine. Here immunoSEQ multiplex PCR was the method, and the copy in TCRdb shows in-frame clones only, minus some. The repertoire holds about 120,000 clones, 80% to 90% seen once, with almost 9.5% in the top ten. The specimen was peripheral blood, collected on day 0 of AZD1222 vaccination. Every receptor here comes from an adult in good health.

The chain carries TRBV7-3 and TRBJ2-1, with D perhaps matching TRBD1 or TRBD2 (7 bases each). Trimming stripped 4 bases from V and 10 bases from J, with 14 bases between. CDR1 and CDR2 (germline): SGHTA, FQGTGA. The CDR3 covers 13 residues. The CDR3 reads CASSSDREGEQFF. As DNA, the CDR3 is TGTGCCAGCAGCTCCGACAGGGAGGGAGAGCAGTTCTTC.

V usage is TRBV2 and J usage is TRBJ1-5, with a possible D match to TRBD1 (5 bases). Germline V CDR1 and CDR2: SNHLY, FYNNEI. V was trimmed by 8 bases and J by 3 bases, leaving 11 bases between them. The CDR3 runs to 13 residues. The CDR3 DNA reads TGTGCCAGCTTGTCAGGGCACAATCAGCCCCAGCATTTT. Protein product: CASLSGHNQPQHF.

The chain has TRBV5-1 and TRBJ2-7, with TRBD1 matching over 7 bases. This CDR3 region has 17 residues. Germline V lookup: CDR1 SGHRS, CDR2 YFSETQ. The V segment lost 4 bases and the J segment 2 bases; nucleotides outside the gene matches: 15. The CDR3 DNA follows: TGCGCCAGCAGCCCCGGTCCCGGGACAGTCACCCCCTACGAGCAGTACTTC. As protein: CASSPGPGTVTPYEQYF.

This clone is a singleton in its sample. One junction end disagrees with the germline gene, perhaps due to a read error. The chain combines TRBV5-1 with TRBJ1-1; D is undetermined. The CDR3 has 14 amino acids. CDR1 and CDR2 (germline): SGHRS, YFSETQ. In DNA form, the CDR3 reads TGCGCCAGCAGCTTGGCGACGGTGAACACTGAAGCTTTTTTT. Encoded protein: CASSLATVNTEAFF.

This rearrangement joins TRBV11-2 to TRBJ2-1, with 8 bases matching TRBD1. Trimming took 3 bases from V and 5 from J; bases not matched to a gene: 9. CDR3 length equals 16 residues. The germline V gene encodes CDR1 SGHAT and CDR2 FQNNGV. The CDR3 protein is CASSFLGRGPHNEQFF. CDR3 in DNA: TGTGCCAGCAGCTTCCTTGGCAGGGGGCCCCACAATGAGCAGTTCTTC.

V usage is TRBV5-8 and J usage is TRBJ2-1; TRBD2 aligns across 12 bases. Germline V gene lookup returns CDR1 SGHTS and CDR2 YDEGEE. Trimming cost V 4 bases and J 8 bases; bases outside gene matches: 10. The CDR3 runs to 16 residues. The CDR3 sequence: CASSAARTSGTDEQFF. Written as DNA, the CDR3 is TGTGCCAGCAGCGCTGCCCGGACTAGCGGGACCGATGAGCAGTTCTTC.

This clone was seen more than once but under ten times. The chain has TRBV7-2 and TRBJ2-7; tentatively, D is TRBD2 (5 bases). Germline CDR1 is SGHTA and CDR2 is FQGNSA. The CDR3 is 15 amino acids. V was pared by 0 bases and J by 2 bases, with 11 bases between. CDR3 in DNA: TGTGCCAGCAGCTTAGCCCAGCGGACCACCTACGAGCAGTACTTC. Its protein is CASSLAQRTTYEQYF.

In this sample, this clone turned up once. The V call is TRBV5-6, the J call TRBJ2-3; maybe TRBD2 (7 bases). Germline values: CDR1 SGHDT, CDR2 YYEEEE. The CDR3 has 16 residues. Trimming removed 0 bases from V and 5 bases from J, with 16 bases in between. The CDR3 loop reads CASSLARWEGGDTQYF. For the CDR3, the DNA is TGTGCCAGCAGCTTGGCTCGGTGGGAGGGGGGAGATACGCAGTATTTT.

This chain connects TRBV4-1 to TRBJ2-5, with 8 positions matching TRBD2. Looked up from germline, CDR1 is MGHRA and CDR2 is YSYEKL. V lost 1 base to trimming and J lost 2 bases; unmatched junction nucleotides: 0. This CDR3 contains 14 residues. CDR3 region: CASSQGLAQETQYF. The CDR3, as DNA: TGCGCCAGCAGCCAAGGACTAGCGCAAGAGACCCAGTACTTC.

The chain has TRBV5-8 and TRBJ1-2, with a tentative D call TRBD1 (5 bases). CDR3 length equals 12 residues. Germline V gives CDR1 SGHTS, CDR2 YDEGEE. Trimming stripped 3 bases from V and 6 bases from J, with 9 bases between. CDR3: CASSSGFNGYTF. The CDR3 region has the DNA TGTGCCAGCAGCTCAGGGTTCAATGGCTACACCTTC.

The J gene is TRBJ1-4, the V gene TRBV5-8; TRBD1 matches 10 bases. This CDR3 is 14 amino acids long. With 4 bases clipped from V and 7 bases from J, the junction kept 4 bases outside the gene matches. The germline V gene has CDR1 SGHTS and CDR2 YDEGEE. The chain's CDR3 is CASSTGQGGEKLFF. CDR3 coding DNA: TGTGCCAGCAGCACTGGACAGGGGGGTGAAAAACTGTTTTTT.

Regarding this clone: One junction end does not reproduce the germline sequence, and a read error may be involved. V gene TRBV10-3 combines with J gene TRBJ2-7; D unresolved. Germline V gene sequence: CDR1 ENHRY, CDR2 SYGVKD. This CDR3 spans 15 amino acids. Here the CDR3 reads CAISESSMSSYEQYF. In DNA, the CDR3 is TGTGCCATCAGCGAGTCGTCCATGAGCTCCTACGAGCAGTACTTC.

The V call is TRBV14, the J call TRBJ1-3; D remains ambiguous. Between the trimmed V and J ends, which lost 1 base and 0 bases, there was a span of 10 bases. This CDR3 contains 16 residues. Germline V gene lookup returns CDR1 SGHDN and CDR2 FVKESK. This CDR3 is CASSQGGLPSGNTIYF. The CDR3 bases are TGTGCCAGCAGCCAAGGAGGTCTCCCCTCTGGAAACACCATATATTTT.

The CDR3 protein is CASTSPGQGIMNTEAFF. The CDR3 bases are TGTGCCAGCACCTCACCGGGACAGGGTATTATGAACACTGAAGCTTTCTTT. The chain couples TRBV2 to TRBJ1-1, with 9 bases that match TRBD1. This CDR3 has 17 residues. V lost 7 bases, J lost 0 bases, and 12 bases stayed unmatched. CDR1 is SNHLY, CDR2 FYNNEI, per germline. The complete variable domain, with remaining parts taken from reference TRBV2 and TRBJ1-1, reads EPEVTQTPSHQVTQMGQEVILRCVPISNHLYFYWYRQILGQKVEFLVSFYNNEISEKSEIFDDQFSVERPDGSNFTLKIRSTKLEDSAMYFCASTSPGQGIMNTEAFFGQGTRLTVV.